The 15 T cell receptor beta chains below were found in one sample sequenced in a study of a mutant IDH1 vaccine in newly diagnosed glioma. What these receptors recognize is not known. Sequencing was performed with immunoSEQ multiplex PCR; in TCRdb, only in-frame clones are kept and a portion is missing. This sample has tens of thousands of clones, with more than 65% found just once. The time point: week 5, during vaccination. Mutant IDH1 20-mer peptide, at 300 ug, made up each vaccine dose, with topical imiquimod. The specimen comprised PBMCs, sampled from a glioma patient whose treatment included an IDH1 peptide vaccine. The receptors were sampled from a man aged 35-49 years with glioma. Some clones in this sample may be carry-over from other donors' samples.

V usage is TRBV9 and J usage is TRBJ2-5, with D possibly being TRBD1 (6 bases). The V and J ends lost 3 bases and 7 bases respectively, with 16 bases between them. CDR1 and CDR2 from the germline V gene are SGDLS and YYNGEE. This CDR3 is built from 14 residues. In nucleotides, the CDR3 is TGTGCCAGCAGCGCGGACGACAGCAGGGGGACCCAGTACTTC. This codes for CASSADDSRGTQYF.

The chain recombines TRBV7-8 with TRBJ1-2; D might be TRBD1 (6 bases). In germline, CDR1 is SGHVS, CDR2 FQNEAQ. The CDR3 contains 14 residues. The germline V and J ends were trimmed by 5 bases and 4 bases, with 14 bases remaining between them. The CDR3: CASSPDSQFYGYTF. CDR3 in DNA: TGTGCCAGCAGCCCGGACAGCCAGTTCTATGGCTACACCTTC.

This clone was counted a single time. The chain employs TRBV2 and TRBJ2-6; D is uncertain. Germline-derived CDR1 and CDR2 are SNHLY and FYNNEI. This CDR3 region has 13 residues. The V end was cut by 10 bases, the J end by 0 bases, with 7 bases between. The CDR3 DNA sequence: TGTGCCACCGCCAACTCTGGGGCCAACGTCCTGACTTTC. Translation: CATANSGANVLTF. The variable domain in full, completed from reference TRBV2 and TRBJ2-6, reads EPEVTQTPSHQVTQMGQEVILRCVPISNHLYFYWYRQILGQKVEFLVSFYNNEISEKSEIFDDQFSVERPDGSNFTLKIRSTKLEDSAMYFCATANSGANVLTFGAGSRLTVL.

The chain is built from TRBV7-3 and TRBJ2-7; 9 positions match TRBD1. Germline V gene lookup returns CDR1 SGHTA and CDR2 FQGTGA. CDR3 length: 16 residues. V shed 5 bases, J shed 4 bases, and the junction held 12 bases outside the gene matches. The CDR3, as DNA: TGTGCCAGCAGCCCACACCCCCGGGACAGGGTGTACGAGCAGTACTTC. It codes for CASSPHPRDRVYEQYF.

This clone was seen only once. This chain connects TRBV2 to TRBJ1-4, with 12 bases identical to TRBD1. The V and J ends lost 5 bases and 7 bases, in that order; junction bases with no gene match: 8. The CDR3 is 16 residues long. From germline, CDR1 is SNHLY and CDR2 FYNNEI. CDR3 coding DNA: TGTGCCAGCAGTCAAGGGACAGGGGGCGTAAGTGAAAAACTGTTTTTT. As protein: CASSQGTGGVSEKLFF.

V and J are TRBV19 and TRBJ1-1; possibly TRBD1 for D (5 bases). Trimming shortened V by 3 bases and J by 0 bases, and 17 bases separated the two germline ends. CDR3 length: 17 amino acids. CDR1 LNHDA and CDR2 SQIVND come from the germline V gene (reference sequence). CDR3 DNA: TGTGCCAGTAGTATGAGGACGGGACCGGCCGTGAACACTGAAGCTTTCTTT. Translated, it gives CASSMRTGPAVNTEAFF. The complete variable domain, with remaining parts taken from reference TRBV19 and TRBJ1-1, reads DGGITQSPKYLFRKEGQNVTLSCEQNLNHDAMYWYRQDPGQGLRLIYYSQIVNDFQKGDIAEGYSVSREKKESFPLTVTSAQKNPTAFYLCASSMRTGPAVNTEAFFGQGTRLTVV.

The J gene is TRBJ2-2, the V gene TRBV5-6; D uncertain. Trimming stripped 1 base from V and 1 base from J, with 5 bases between. This CDR3 spans 14 amino acids. Germline CDR1 reads SGHDT; CDR2 reads YYEEEE. CDR3 sequence (DNA): TGTGCCAGCAGCTTGATGGGGAACACCGGGGAGCTGTTTTTT. Amino acids: CASSLMGNTGELFF.

This clone has only a few counts. This CDR3 reads CASRGGQGQPQHF. The CDR3 bases are TGTGCCAGCAGGGGGGGGCAGGGTCAGCCCCAGCATTTT. The chain links TRBV2 to TRBJ1-5; maybe TRBD1 (6 bases). CDR1 and CDR2 from the germline V gene are SNHLY and FYNNEI. CDR3 length: 13 amino acids. Trimming removed 6 bases at V and 6 bases at J, with 12 bases between.

The genes are TRBV7-2 and TRBJ2-3; 10 bases match TRBD2. The CDR3 has 17 amino acids. Germline lookup yields CDR1 SGHTA and CDR2 FQGNSA. The V gene end was trimmed by 2 bases and the J gene end by 0 bases; junction bases not matched to a gene: 5. The CDR3 loop reads CASSLPSGGASTDTQYF. For the CDR3, the DNA is TGTGCCAGCAGCTTACCTAGCGGGGGAGCTAGCACAGATACGCAGTATTTT. Full variable domain (outside the CDR3, taken from reference TRBV7-2 and TRBJ2-3): GAGVSQSPSNKVTEKGKDVELRCDPISGHTALYWYRQSLGQGLEFLIYFQGNSAPDKSGLPSDRFSAERTGGSVSTLTIQRTQQEDSAVYLCASSLPSGGASTDTQYFGPGTRLTVL.

The chain carries TRBV6-5 and TRBJ1-2, with TRBD1 matching 10 bases. CDR1 MNHEY and CDR2 SVGAGI come from the germline V gene. Unmatched junction bases numbered 4, after V lost 4 bases and J lost 8 bases. The CDR3 runs 13 residues. Written as DNA, the CDR3 is TGTGCCAGCAGTTCCGGGACAGGGGCCGGCTACACCTTC. This sequence encodes CASSSGTGAGYTF.

The chain is built from TRBV4-3 and TRBJ2-3, with D possibly being TRBD2 (7 bases). Germline assignment: CDR1 LGHNA and CDR2 YSLEER. CDR3 size: 15 residues. The germline V and J ends were trimmed by 1 base and 2 bases, with 10 bases remaining between them. CDR3 sequence reads: CASSQGGGDTDTQYF. The DNA of the CDR3 is TGCGCCAGCAGCCAAGGAGGGGGGGACACAGATACGCAGTATTTT.

This clone showed up just once. V gene TRBV6-5 combines with J gene TRBJ2-6; D is unclear. Germline V lookup: CDR1 MNHEY, CDR2 SVGAGI. The CDR3 spans 15 residues. V lost 6 bases, J lost 0 bases, and 9 bases lay in between. CDR3 region: CASSRQVSGANVLTF. The CDR3 bases are TGTGCCAGCAGCCGTCAAGTCTCTGGGGCCAACGTCCTGACTTTC.

The chain carries TRBV6-5 and TRBJ2-7; D possibly uses TRBD1 or TRBD2 (6 bases each). The CDR3 has 14 amino acids. Germline values: CDR1 MNHEY, CDR2 SVGAGI. V was trimmed by 5 bases and J by 10 bases, leaving 21 bases between them. CDR3: CASSTGTLGGGQYF. The DNA for the CDR3 is TGTGCCAGCAGTACCGGGACCCTGGGGGGCGGACAGTACTTC.

The genes are TRBV5-4 and TRBJ1-2; D remains ambiguous. The germline CDR1 and CDR2 sequences are SGHNT and YYREEE (reference sequence). The length of the CDR3 is 16 residues. The ends were cut back, 0 bases at V and 0 bases at J, with 12 bases in the middle. In DNA form, the CDR3 reads TGTGCCAGCAGCTTGGGTATGGACGGACCTAACTATGGCTACACCTTC. Residues: CASSLGMDGPNYGYTF. Drawing the rest from reference TRBV5-4 and TRBJ1-2, the complete variable domain is ETGVTQSPTHLIKTRGQQVTLRCSSQSGHNTVSWYQQALGQGPQFIFQYYREEENGRGNFPPRFSGLQFPNYSSELNVNALELDDSALYLCASSLGMDGPNYGYTFGSGTRLTVV.

This clone was detected once. This sequence joins TRBV10-3 and TRBJ1-5, with unresolved D. Germline assignment: CDR1 ENHRY and CDR2 SYGVKD. The length of the CDR3 is 14 residues. V lost 0 bases and J lost 3, with 6 bases in between. CDR3 sequence: CAISESGVNQPQHF. DNA for the CDR3: TGTGCCATCAGTGAGTCTGGAGTCAATCAGCCCCAGCATTTT.